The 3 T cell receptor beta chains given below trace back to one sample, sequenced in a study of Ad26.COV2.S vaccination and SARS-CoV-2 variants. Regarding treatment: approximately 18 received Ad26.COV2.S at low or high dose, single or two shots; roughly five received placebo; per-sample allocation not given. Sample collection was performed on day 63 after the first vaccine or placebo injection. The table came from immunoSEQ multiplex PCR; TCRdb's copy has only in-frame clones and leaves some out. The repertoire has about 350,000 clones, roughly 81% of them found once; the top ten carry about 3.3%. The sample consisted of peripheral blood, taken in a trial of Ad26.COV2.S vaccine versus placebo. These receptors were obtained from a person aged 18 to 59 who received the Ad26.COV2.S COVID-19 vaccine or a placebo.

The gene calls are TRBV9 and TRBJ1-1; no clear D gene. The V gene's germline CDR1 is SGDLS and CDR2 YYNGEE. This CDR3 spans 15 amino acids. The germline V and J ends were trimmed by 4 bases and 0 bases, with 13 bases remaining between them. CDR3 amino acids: CASSQSSRLNTEAFF. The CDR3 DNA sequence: TGTGCCAGCAGCCAGAGTTCCCGATTGAACACTGAAGCTTTCTTT.

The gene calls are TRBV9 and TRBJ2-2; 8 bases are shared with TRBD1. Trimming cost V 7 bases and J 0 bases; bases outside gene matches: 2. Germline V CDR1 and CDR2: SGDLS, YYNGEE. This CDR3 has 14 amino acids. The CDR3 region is CASQGQANTGELFF. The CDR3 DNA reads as TGTGCCAGCCAGGGACAGGCGAACACCGGGGAGCTGTTTTTT.

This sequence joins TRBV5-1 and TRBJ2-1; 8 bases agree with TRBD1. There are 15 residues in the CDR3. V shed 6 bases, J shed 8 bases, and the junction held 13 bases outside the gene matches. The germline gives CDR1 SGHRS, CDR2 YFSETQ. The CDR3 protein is CASNTRTGPSDEQFF. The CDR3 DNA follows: TGCGCCAGCAACACTCGGACAGGGCCCTCTGATGAGCAGTTCTTC.